One and the same sample provided the 15 T cell receptor beta chains below, sequenced in a study of T-cell memory formation after mild COVID-19. TCRdb ran MiXCR on the 5' RACE reads and lists one entry per CDR3 protein. The sample lists roughly 410,000 distinct CDR3 sequences, 24% occurring once. The sequenced material came from PBMCs or a T cell subset sorted from them (not recorded which). These receptors were taken from an adult woman who had mild COVID-19 (a few samples of this study predate the infection). Cell type and time point are not known.

The J gene is TRBJ2-1, the V gene TRBV4-3, with 12 bases that match TRBD2. Losses at the gene ends were 0 bases for V and 7 bases for J; bases not matched to a gene: 4. CDR1 LGHNA and CDR2 YSLEER come from the germline V gene. The length of the CDR3 is 16 residues. This CDR3 is CASSQDLLAGGNEQFF. The CDR3 DNA follows: TGCGCCAGCAGCCAAGATCTACTAGCGGGAGGTAATGAGCAGTTCTTC.

This rearrangement joins TRBV6-5 to TRBJ2-1, with TRBD1 identical over 9 bases. The V gene end was trimmed by 8 bases and the J gene end by 4 bases; junction bases not matched to a gene: 3. The CDR3 totals 13 residues. Looked up from germline, CDR1 is MNHEY and CDR2 is SVGAGI. The CDR3 nucleotides read TGTGCCAGCTACAGGGGGCCTTACAATGAGCAGTTCTTC. Amino acids: CASYRGPYNEQFF.

This chain joins TRBV20-1 and TRBJ2-7; tentatively, D is TRBD2 (5 bases). This CDR3 spans 14 amino acids. The V and J ends lost 0 bases and 1 base respectively, with 10 bases between them. Germline CDR1 reads DFQATT; CDR2 reads SNEGSKA (reference sequence). CDR3 in amino acids: CSARDQSGSYEQYF. Written as DNA, the CDR3 is TGCAGTGCTAGAGATCAGAGCGGTTCCTACGAGCAGTACTTC.

This clonotype has only a few counts. The gene calls are TRBV4-1 and TRBJ2-2; no definite D call. Looked up from germline, CDR1 is MGHRA and CDR2 is YSYEKL. V gave up 4 bases and J gave up 5 bases, with 8 bases separating them. The CDR3 has 13 amino acids. The CDR3 nucleotides read TGCGCCAGCAGCCCCTATCTTACCGGGGAGCTGTTTTTT. It is translated as CASSPYLTGELFF.

This clonotype was counted a few times. This sequence joins TRBV11-2 and TRBJ2-1; 12 bases agree with TRBD2. The CDR3 loop spans 16 amino acids. CDR1 is SGHAT, CDR2 FQNNGV, per germline. J was trimmed by 3 bases and V by 5 bases; bases with no gene match: 5. The CDR3 spells CASSHRTSGNYNEQFF. The CDR3 region has the DNA TGTGCCAGCAGCCATAGGACTAGCGGGAACTACAATGAGCAGTTCTTC.

This clonotype came up a few times. J is TRBJ1-1 and V is TRBV24-1; 9 nucleotides line up with TRBD1. J gave up 9 bases and V 3 bases, and 7 bases lay outside the gene matches. Per the germline V gene, CDR1 is KGHDR and CDR2 is SFDVKD. This CDR3 comprises 14 residues. The CDR3 coding sequence is TGTGCCACCAGTGATCAGGGGACAGGGTTCAAAGCTTTCTTT. Its translation is CATSDQGTGFKAFF.

This clonotype was observed a few times. The CDR3 DNA is TGTGCCAGCAGTTTATGGCAGGGAACTAATGAAAAACTGTTTTTT. Translation: CASSLWQGTNEKLFF. This chain joins TRBV12-3 or TRBV12-4 and TRBJ1-4, with D tentatively TRBD1 (5 bases). With 2 bases removed from V and 1 base from J, the gap between germline ends came to 8 bases. The CDR3 length is 15 residues.

The V call is TRBV19, the J call TRBJ1-5; D gene ambiguous. The CDR3 consists of 15 residues. V was trimmed by 5 bases and J by 0 bases, leaving 11 bases between them. Germline values: CDR1 LNHDA, CDR2 SQIVND (reference sequence). The CDR3 region has the DNA TGTGCCAGTAGTCCCGCCGACTATAGCAATCAGCCCCAGCATTTT. As protein: CASSPADYSNQPQHF. The full variable domain, rest sourced from reference TRBV19 and TRBJ1-5, is DGGITQSPKYLFRKEGQNVTLSCEQNLNHDAMYWYRQDPGQGLRLIYYSQIVNDFQKGDIAEGYSVSREKKESFPLTVTSAQKNPTAFYLCASSPADYSNQPQHFGDGTRLSIL.

The V call is TRBV7-8, the J call TRBJ1-5, with a possible D match to TRBD1 (5 bases). In germline, CDR1 is SGHVS, CDR2 FQNEAQ. The CDR3 spans 17 residues. With 2 bases removed from V and 0 bases from J, the gap between germline ends came to 14 bases. CDR3 coding DNA: TGTGCCAGCAGCTTACGGCACAGGAGCTATAGCAATCAGCCCCAGCATTTT. It is translated as CASSLRHRSYSNQPQHF.

This chain joins TRBV4-1 and TRBJ2-7, with unresolved D. Germline CDR1 MGHRA, CDR2 YSYEKL. CDR3 length: 15 residues. V lost 0 bases and J lost 2, with 11 bases in between. This CDR3 reads CASSQDLQKTYEQYF. The CDR3, as DNA: TGCGCCAGCAGCCAAGATTTACAGAAAACCTACGAGCAGTACTTC.

The gene calls are TRBV4-3 and TRBJ2-1; maybe TRBD2 (6 bases). The CDR3 length is 13 residues. Germline CDR1 reads LGHNA; CDR2 reads YSLEER. Trimming cost V 6 bases and J 9 bases, with 15 bases left between them. In nucleotides, the CDR3 is TGCGCCAGCAGTCATAAACTGGGGGGTGAGCAGTTCTTC. This sequence encodes CASSHKLGGEQFF.

The rearrangement links TRBV5-6 to TRBJ2-3, with TRBD1 as a possible D gene (6 bases). V was clipped by 1 base and J by 7 bases, with 16 bases between them. The CDR3 totals 15 residues. Germline V lookup: CDR1 SGHDT, CDR2 YYEEEE. The CDR3: CASSLFFAGAHTQYF. The CDR3 DNA follows: TGTGCCAGCAGCTTGTTTTTCGCAGGGGCTCATACGCAGTATTTT.

The rearrangement joins TRBV6-2 or TRBV6-3 to TRBJ1-5; unclear D gene. The CDR3 covers 16 residues. The V end lost 6 bases, the J end lost 1 base, and 16 bases lay between the germline ends. Germline V gene data show CDR1 as MNHEY and CDR2 as SVGEGT. The CDR3 region is CASRSSPGRSNQPQHF. CDR3 nucleotide sequence: TGTGCCAGCAGAAGCAGCCCGGGCAGAAGCAATCAGCCCCAGCATTTT.

This clonotype is a singleton in its sample. The rearrangement joins TRBV4-1 to TRBJ2-3, with D unclear. Deletions cut 1 base from V and 2 bases from J, with 7 bases between. The CDR3 contains 14 residues. Germline V gene sequence: CDR1 MGHRA, CDR2 YSYEKL. The CDR3 sequence: CASSQVRTTDTQYF. The DNA of the CDR3 is TGCGCCAGCAGCCAAGTGCGGACCACAGATACGCAGTATTTT.

This clonotype was seen at least ten times. V is TRBV7-8 and J is TRBJ2-3; 8 nucleotides align to TRBD2. Germline assignment: CDR1 SGHVS and CDR2 FQNEAQ. Trimming removed 5 bases from V and 2 bases from J; junction bases left unmatched: 12. This CDR3 has 17 residues. In nucleotides, the CDR3 is TGTGCCAGCAGCCCCCTACTAGCGGCTGGACTCACAGATACGCAGTATTTT. Protein sequence: CASSPLLAAGLTDTQYF. The complete variable domain, with remaining parts taken from reference TRBV7-8 and TRBJ2-3, reads GAGVSQSPRYKVAKRGQDVALRCDPISGHVSLFWYQQALGQGPEFLTYFQNEAQLDKSGLPSDRFFAERPEGSVSTLKIQRTQQEDSAVYLCASSPLLAAGLTDTQYFGPGTRLTVL.